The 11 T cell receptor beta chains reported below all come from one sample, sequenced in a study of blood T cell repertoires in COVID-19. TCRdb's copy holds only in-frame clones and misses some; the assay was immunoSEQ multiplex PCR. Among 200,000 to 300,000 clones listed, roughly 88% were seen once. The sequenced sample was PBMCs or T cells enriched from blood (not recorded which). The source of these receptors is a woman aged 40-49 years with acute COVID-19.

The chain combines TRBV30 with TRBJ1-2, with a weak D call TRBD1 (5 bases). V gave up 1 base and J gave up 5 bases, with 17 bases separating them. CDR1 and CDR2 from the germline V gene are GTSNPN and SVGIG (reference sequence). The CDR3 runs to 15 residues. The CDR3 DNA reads TGTGCCTGGAGTGGCTGGTGGGCAGGGCCTTATGGCTACACCTTC. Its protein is CAWSGWWAGPYGYTF.

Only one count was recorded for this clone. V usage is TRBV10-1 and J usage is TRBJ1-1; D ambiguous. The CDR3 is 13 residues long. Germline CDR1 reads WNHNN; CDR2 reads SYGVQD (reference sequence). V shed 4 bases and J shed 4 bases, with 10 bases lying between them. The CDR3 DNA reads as TGCGCCAGCAGTGCTAGCCGGGGCACTGAAGCTTTCTTT. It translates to CASSASRGTEAFF.

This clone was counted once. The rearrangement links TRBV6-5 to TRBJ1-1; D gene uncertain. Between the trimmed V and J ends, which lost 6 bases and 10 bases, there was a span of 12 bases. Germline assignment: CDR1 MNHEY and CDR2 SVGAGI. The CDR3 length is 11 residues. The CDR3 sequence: CASRESPPAFF. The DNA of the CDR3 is TGTGCCAGCAGGGAGAGTCCCCCAGCTTTCTTT.

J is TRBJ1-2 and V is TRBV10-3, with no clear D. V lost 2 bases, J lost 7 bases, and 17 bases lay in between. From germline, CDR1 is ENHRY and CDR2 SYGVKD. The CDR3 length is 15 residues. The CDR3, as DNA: TGTGCCATCAGTGAGAATCCGGGTTCCCCGGGTGGCTACACCTTC. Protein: CAISENPGSPGGYTF.

The CDR3 here is CASSSGQVTEAFF. CDR3 coding DNA: TGCGCCAGCAGTTCGGGACAGGTCACTGAAGCTTTCTTT. The rearrangement uses TRBV5-1 and TRBJ1-1; 8 bases match TRBD1. The CDR3 loop spans 13 amino acids. V dropped 5 bases and J dropped 4; count of bases not matched to a gene: 4. Germline CDR1 and CDR2: SGHRS and YFSETQ.

CDR3 protein: CASRQGSPYYGYTF. For the CDR3, the DNA is TGTGCCAGCAGACAGGGGTCCCCTTACTATGGCTACACCTTC. The rearrangement joins TRBV27 to TRBJ1-2, with 7 nucleotides matching TRBD1. Germline V gives CDR1 MNHEY, CDR2 SMNVEV (reference sequence). This CDR3 spans 14 amino acids. V dropped 6 bases and J dropped 3; count of bases not matched to a gene: 7.

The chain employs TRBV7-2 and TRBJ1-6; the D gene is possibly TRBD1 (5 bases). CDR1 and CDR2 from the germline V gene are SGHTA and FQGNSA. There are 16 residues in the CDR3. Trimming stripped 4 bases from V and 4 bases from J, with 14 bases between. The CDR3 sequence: CASSSRVTVYNSPLHF. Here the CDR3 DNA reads TGTGCCAGCAGCTCCAGGGTTACCGTTTATAATTCACCCCTCCACTTT.

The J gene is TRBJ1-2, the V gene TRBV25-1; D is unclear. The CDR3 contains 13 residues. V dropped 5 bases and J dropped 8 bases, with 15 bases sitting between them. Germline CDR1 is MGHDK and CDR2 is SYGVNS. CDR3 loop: CASSSTTDKGYTF. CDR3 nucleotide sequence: TGTGCCAGCAGTTCGACCACCGACAAAGGCTACACCTTC.

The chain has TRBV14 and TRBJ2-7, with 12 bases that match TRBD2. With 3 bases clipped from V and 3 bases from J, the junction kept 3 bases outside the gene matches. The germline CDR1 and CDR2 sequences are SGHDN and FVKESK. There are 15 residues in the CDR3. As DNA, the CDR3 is TGTGCCAGCAGCCAGAGGACTAGCGGGAACTACGAGCAGTACTTC. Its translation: CASSQRTSGNYEQYF.

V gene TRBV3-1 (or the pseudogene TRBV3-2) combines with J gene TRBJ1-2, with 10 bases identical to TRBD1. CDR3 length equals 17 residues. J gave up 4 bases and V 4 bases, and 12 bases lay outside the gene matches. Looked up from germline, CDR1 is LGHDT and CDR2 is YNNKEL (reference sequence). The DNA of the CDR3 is TGTGCCAGCAGCCGGGGGACAGGGGACGCGACCCCCTATGGCTACACCTTC. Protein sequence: CASSRGTGDATPYGYTF.

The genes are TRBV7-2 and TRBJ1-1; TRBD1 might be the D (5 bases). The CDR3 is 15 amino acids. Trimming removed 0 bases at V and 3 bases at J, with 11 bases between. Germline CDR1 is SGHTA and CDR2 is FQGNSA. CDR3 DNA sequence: TGTGCCAGCAGCTTAGCCGCAGGGTTTCACACTGAAGCTTTCTTT. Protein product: CASSLAAGFHTEAFF.